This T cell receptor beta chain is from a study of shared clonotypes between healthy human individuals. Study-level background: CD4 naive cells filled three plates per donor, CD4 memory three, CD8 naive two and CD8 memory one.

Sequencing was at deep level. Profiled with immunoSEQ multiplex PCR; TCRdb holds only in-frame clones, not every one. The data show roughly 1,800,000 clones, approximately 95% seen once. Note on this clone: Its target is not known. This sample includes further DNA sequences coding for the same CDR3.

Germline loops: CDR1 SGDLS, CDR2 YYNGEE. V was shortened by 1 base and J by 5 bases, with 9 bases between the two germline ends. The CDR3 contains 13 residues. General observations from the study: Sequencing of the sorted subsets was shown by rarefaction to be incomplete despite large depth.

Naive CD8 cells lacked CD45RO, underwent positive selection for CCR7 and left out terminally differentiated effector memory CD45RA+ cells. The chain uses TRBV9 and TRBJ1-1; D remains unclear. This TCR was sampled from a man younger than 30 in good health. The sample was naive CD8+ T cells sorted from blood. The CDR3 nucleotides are TGTGCCAGCAGCGTATCCGGTGGAACTGAAGCTTTCTTT. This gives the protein CASSVSGGTEAFF.